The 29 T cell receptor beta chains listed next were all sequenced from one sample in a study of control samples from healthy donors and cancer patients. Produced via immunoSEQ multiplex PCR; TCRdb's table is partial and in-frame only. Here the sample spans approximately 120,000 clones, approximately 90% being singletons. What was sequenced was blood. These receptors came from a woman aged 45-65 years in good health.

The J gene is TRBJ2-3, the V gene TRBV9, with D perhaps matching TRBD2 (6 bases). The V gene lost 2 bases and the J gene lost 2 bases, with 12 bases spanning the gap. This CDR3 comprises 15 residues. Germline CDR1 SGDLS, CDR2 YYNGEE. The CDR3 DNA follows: TGTGCCAGCAGCGTGGCGGGGCTAAACACAGATACGCAGTATTTT. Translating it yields CASSVAGLNTDTQYF.

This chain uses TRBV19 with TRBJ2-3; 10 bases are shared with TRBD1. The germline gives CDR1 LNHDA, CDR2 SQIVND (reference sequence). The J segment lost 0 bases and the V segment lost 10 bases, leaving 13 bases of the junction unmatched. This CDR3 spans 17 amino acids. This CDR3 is CAIPMGTGAGSTDTQYF. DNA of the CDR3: TGTGCCATTCCTATGGGGACAGGGGCTGGAAGCACAGATACGCAGTATTTT.

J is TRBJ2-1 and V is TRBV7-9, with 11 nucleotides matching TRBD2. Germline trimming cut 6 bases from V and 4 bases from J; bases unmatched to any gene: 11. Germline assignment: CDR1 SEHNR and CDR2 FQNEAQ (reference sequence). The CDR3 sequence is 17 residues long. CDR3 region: CASRPTGTSGYYNEQFF. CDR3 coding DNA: TGTGCCAGCAGGCCGACCGGGACTAGCGGATATTACAATGAGCAGTTCTTC.

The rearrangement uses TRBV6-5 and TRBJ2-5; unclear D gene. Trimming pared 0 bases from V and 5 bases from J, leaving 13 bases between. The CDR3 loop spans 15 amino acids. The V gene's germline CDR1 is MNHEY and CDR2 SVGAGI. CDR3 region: CASSYSSWDRETQYF. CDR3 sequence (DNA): TGTGCCAGCAGTTACTCGTCATGGGATAGGGAGACCCAGTACTTC.

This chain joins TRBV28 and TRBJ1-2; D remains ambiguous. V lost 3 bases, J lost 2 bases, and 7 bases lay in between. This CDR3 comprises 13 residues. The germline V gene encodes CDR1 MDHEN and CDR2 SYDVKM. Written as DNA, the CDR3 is TGTGCCAGCAGTTTGAGCAGAAACTATGGCTACACCTTC. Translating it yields CASSLSRNYGYTF.

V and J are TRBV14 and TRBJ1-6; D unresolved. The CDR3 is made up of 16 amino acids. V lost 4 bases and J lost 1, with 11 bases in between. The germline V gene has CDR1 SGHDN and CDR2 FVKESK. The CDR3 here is CASSRETESYNSPLHF. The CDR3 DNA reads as TGTGCCAGCAGCCGAGAGACGGAATCCTATAATTCACCCCTCCACTTT.

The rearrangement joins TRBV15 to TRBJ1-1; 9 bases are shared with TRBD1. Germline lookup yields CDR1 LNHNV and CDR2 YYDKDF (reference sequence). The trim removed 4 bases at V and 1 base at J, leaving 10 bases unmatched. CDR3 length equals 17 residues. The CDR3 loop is CATSKTNRGLQNTEAFF. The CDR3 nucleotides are TGTGCCACCAGCAAAACGAACAGGGGGCTTCAGAACACTGAAGCTTTCTTT.

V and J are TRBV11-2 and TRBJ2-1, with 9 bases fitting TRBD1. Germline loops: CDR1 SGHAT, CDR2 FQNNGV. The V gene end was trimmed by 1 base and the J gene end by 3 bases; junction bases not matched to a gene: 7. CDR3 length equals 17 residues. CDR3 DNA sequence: TGTGCCAGCAGCTTAGGATACGGGACAGGGCTCTACAATGAGCAGTTCTTC. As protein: CASSLGYGTGLYNEQFF.

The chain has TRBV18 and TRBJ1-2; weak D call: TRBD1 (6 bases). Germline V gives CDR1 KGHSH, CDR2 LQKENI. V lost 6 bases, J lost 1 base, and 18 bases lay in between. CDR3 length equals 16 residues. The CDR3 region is CASSPRQEAFNYGYTF. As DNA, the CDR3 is TGTGCCAGCTCCCCTAGACAGGAGGCTTTTAACTATGGCTACACCTTC.

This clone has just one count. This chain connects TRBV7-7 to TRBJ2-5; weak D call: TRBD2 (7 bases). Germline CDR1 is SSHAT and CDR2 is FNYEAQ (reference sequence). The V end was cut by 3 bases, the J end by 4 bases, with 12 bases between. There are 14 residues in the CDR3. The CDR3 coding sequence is TGTGCCAGCAGCTTGGAGGGGGGGCGAGAGACCCAGTACTTC. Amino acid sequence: CASSLEGGRETQYF.

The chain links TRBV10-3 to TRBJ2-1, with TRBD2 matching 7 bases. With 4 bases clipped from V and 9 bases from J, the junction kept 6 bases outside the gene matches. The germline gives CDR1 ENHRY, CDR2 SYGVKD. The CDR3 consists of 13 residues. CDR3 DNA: TGTGCCATCAGTGGGGAGACTAGCACTGAGCAGTTCTTC. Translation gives CAISGETSTEQFF.

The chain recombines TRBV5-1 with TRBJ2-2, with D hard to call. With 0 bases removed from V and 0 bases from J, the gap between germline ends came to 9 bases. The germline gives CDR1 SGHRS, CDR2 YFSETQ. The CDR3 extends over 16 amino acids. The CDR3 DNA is TGCGCCAGCAGCTTGGTAGTGGGAACGAACACCGGGGAGCTGTTTTTT. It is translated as CASSLVVGTNTGELFF.

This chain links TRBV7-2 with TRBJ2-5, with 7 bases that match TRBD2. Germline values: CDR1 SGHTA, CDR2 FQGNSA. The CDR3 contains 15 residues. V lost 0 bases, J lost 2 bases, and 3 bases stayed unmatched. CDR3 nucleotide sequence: TGTGCCAGCAGCTTAGCTGGACTAGTGCAAGAGACCCAGTACTTC. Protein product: CASSLAGLVQETQYF.

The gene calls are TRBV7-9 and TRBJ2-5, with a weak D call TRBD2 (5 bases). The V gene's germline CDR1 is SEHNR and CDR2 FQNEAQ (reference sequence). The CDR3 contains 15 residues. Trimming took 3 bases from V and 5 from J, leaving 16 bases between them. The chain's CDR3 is CASSLIVGVKETQYF. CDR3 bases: TGTGCCAGCAGCTTGATTGTGGGAGTGAAGGAGACCCAGTACTTC.

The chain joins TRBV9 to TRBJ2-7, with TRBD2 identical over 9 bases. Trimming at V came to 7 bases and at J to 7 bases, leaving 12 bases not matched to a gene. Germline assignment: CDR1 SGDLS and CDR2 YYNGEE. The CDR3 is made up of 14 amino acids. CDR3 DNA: TGTGCCAGCTCGACGGCGGGGGGGCCGCGGGAGCAGTACTTC. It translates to CASSTAGGPREQYF.

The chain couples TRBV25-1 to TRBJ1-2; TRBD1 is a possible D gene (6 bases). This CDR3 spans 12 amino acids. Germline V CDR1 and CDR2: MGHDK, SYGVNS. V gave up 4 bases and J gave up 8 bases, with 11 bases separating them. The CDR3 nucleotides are TGTGCCAGCAGTGCTGGACAGAAGGGCTACACCTTC. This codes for CASSAGQKGYTF.

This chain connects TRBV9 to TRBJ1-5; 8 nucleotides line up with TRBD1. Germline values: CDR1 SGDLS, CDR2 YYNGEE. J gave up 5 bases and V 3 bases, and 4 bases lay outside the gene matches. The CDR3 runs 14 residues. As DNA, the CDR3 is TGTGCCAGCAGCGGACAGGGGTCGGATCAGCCCCAGCATTTT. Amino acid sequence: CASSGQGSDQPQHF.

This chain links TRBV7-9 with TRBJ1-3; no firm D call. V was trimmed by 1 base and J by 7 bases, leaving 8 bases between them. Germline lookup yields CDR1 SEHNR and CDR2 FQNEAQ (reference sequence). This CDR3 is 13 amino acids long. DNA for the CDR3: TGTGCCAGCAGCTTAGTTTTATCGAACACCATATATTTT. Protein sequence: CASSLVLSNTIYF. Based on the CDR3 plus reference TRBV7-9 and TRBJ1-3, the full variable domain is DTGVSQNPRHKITKRGQNVTFRCDPISEHNRLYWYRQTLGQGPEFLTYFQNEAQLEKSRLLSDRFSAERPKGSFSTLEIQRTEQGDSAMYLCASSLVLSNTIYFGEGSWLTVV.

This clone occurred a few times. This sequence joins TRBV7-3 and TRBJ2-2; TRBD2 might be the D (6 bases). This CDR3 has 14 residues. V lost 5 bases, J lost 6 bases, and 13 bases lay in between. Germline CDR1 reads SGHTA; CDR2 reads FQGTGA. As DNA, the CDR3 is TGTGCCAGCAGCAGGGAGGTTGGAGCCGGGGAGCTGTTTTTT. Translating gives CASSREVGAGELFF.

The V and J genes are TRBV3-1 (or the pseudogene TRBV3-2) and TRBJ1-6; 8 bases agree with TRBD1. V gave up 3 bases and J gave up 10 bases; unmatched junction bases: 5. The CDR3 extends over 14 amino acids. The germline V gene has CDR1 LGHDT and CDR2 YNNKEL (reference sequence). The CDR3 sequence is CASSHVDRGSPLHF. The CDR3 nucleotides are TGTGCCAGCAGCCACGTAGACAGGGGATCACCCCTCCACTTT.

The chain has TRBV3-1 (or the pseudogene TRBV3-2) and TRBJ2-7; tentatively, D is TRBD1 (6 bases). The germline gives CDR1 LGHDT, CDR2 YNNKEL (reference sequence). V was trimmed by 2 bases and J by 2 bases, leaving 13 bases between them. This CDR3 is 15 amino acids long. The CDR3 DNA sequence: TGTGCCAGCAGCCAAAAGCGACAGGTCACCTACGAGCAGTACTTC. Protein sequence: CASSQKRQVTYEQYF.

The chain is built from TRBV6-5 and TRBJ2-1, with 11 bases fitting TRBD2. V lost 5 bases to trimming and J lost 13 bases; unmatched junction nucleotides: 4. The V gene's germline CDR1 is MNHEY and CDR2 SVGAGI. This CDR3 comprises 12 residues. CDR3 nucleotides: TGTGCCAGCAGTACTAGCGGGGGCGCTCAGTTCTTC. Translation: CASSTSGGAQFF.

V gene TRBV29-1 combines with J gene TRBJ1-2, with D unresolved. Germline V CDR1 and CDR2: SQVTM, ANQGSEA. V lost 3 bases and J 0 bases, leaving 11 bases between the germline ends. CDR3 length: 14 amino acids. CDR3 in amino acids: CSVESKNSNYGYTF. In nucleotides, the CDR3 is TGCAGCGTTGAGTCAAAAAACTCTAACTATGGCTACACCTTC.

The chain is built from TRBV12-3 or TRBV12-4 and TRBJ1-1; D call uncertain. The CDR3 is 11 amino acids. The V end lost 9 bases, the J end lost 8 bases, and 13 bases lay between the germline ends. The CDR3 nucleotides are TGTGCCAGTTCAATTGGGTTGGAAGCTTTCTTT. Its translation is CASSIGLEAFF.

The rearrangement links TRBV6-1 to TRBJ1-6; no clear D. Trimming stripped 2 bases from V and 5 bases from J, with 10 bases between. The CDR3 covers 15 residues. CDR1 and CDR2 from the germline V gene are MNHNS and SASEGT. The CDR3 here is CASSERRKDNSPLHF. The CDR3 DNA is TGTGCCAGCAGTGAAAGGCGGAAAGATAATTCACCCCTCCACTTT.

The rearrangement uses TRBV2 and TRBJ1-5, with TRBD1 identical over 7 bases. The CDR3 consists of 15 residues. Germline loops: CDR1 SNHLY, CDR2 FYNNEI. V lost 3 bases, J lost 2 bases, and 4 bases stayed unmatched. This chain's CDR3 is CASSEAGGRNQPQHF. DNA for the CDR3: TGTGCCAGCAGTGAGGCAGGGGGTCGCAATCAGCCCCAGCATTTT.

The CDR3 loop reads CASRDYRVHGYTF. The CDR3 DNA is TGTGCCAGCAGGGACTACAGGGTCCATGGCTACACCTTC. This chain uses TRBV12-3 or TRBV12-4 with TRBJ1-2, with TRBD1 as a possible D gene (6 bases). V was clipped by 6 bases and J by 6 bases, with 14 bases between them. The CDR3 is 13 residues long.

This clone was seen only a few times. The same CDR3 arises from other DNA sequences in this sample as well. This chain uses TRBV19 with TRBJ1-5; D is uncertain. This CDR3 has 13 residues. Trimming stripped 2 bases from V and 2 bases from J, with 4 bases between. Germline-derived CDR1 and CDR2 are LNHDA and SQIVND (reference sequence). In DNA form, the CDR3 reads TGTGCCAGTAGTATAATAGGCAATCAGCCCCAGCATTTT. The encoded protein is CASSIIGNQPQHF.

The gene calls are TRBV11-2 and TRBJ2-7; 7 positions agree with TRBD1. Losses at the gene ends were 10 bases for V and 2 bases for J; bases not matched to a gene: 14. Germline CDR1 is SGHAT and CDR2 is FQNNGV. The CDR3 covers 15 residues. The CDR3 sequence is CATQIDRASPYEQYF. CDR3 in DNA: TGTGCCACCCAAATCGACAGGGCTTCCCCCTACGAGCAGTACTTC.